This T cell receptor beta chain derives from a study of cytomegalovirus exposure and HLA in healthy donors (dated by TCRdb to 2016 to 2017). Regarding the study in general: An earlier analysis of roughly 500 of the donors reported 276 Gb of sequence data and 117 million unique TCR beta sequences obtained from 180 million or so T cells. Across about 370 genotyped donors of the cohort, an average of roughly 230,000 unique TCR beta nucleotide sequences per donor were sequenced, and 15% to 20% of those sequences were non-productive. Among the roughly 400 genotyped donors, around 81% belonged to the genetic ancestry cluster associated with self-reported Caucasian donors. The study combined high-throughput TCR immunosequencing, statistical association of individual TCRs with disease status, and machine learning to predict cytomegalovirus infection status. Typing coverage varied by locus: about 629-640 donors for A, B, C, DRB1 and DQB1; 500 to 550 for DQA1; nearly 610 for DPA1; around 490 for DPB1. The aim of the study was to test whether cataloging public T cell receptors could identify signatures of past pathogen exposure. Roughly 5 DR-DQ haplotypes were treated as single units for association and clustering because of strong linkage in the cohort. A later genetic analysis used genome-wide SNP genotypes for about three fifths of the 666 donors, treating that subset as a discovery cohort. About 300 gigabases of sequencing data and tens of millions of unique TCR sequences were included in an early release covering under 650 HLA-typed donors. An earlier analysis of several hundred of the donors applied high-throughput TCR beta sequencing to assess whether each TCR beta V gene segment acted as functional or pseudogenic. All discovery cohort repertoires had been generated on a single sequencing platform. Donor age, sex, ethnicity and CMV serostatus were collected together with the repertoire data. In the later analysis, no new phenotypic data were used to find candidate immune exposures; instead, reliance was placed on TCR beta sequences and their occurrence across donors. A later analysis re-examined previously published TCR beta repertoires from 500 to 700 donors and added high-resolution HLA genotyping to investigate patterns of TCR occurrence. Besides the first cohort of some 670 subjects, a separate validation cohort made up of 120 different subjects was used. Both class I and class II loci were covered by HLA typing, at four-digit resolution. Using immunosequencing, the study profiled T cell repertoires from 640 or so subjects and related those repertoires to cytomegalovirus serostatus.

Broader findings and caveats from the paper: Across donors, most TCR sequences were observed very rarely, whereas some public TCRs were present in many individuals. The cohort was sequenced for TCR beta chains only, and without alpha or paired-chain data the features that could be detected were limited. HLA typing was unavailable for some donors at each locus, so association tests used only the typed subset. According to a later analysis, parvovirus B19, influenza, CMV and Epstein-Barr virus appeared linked to several top co-occurrence clusters. A few of the identified cytomegalovirus-associated TCR beta chains were confirmed in vitro to be specific for cytomegalovirus antigens. The study gave a list of about 170 TCR beta chains associated with cytomegalovirus. Correlated functional status among segregating V segments might be attributable to linkage disequilibrium, but an unknown experimental factor could not be ruled out. Compared with the approximately 670-donor mean, donors in an Asian-associated ancestry cluster had fewer N-insertions in productive TCRs, according to a later genetic analysis. In a later analysis, most CMV-associated TCR beta chains were found to appear HLA-restricted, with HLA associations seemingly driven largely by CMV exposure. A group of highly shared sequence variants was considered likely to be a technical artifact of the sequencing pipeline. Sequencing depth was assumed to be roughly uniform across donors in the presence/absence analyses, though that assumption may not hold. V-gene and J-gene trimming of TCR beta chains was associated with a missense DCLRE1C variant in a later genetic analysis, and the association was replicated in an independent cohort. The classifier was reported to diagnose cytomegalovirus status with high specificity and sensitivity in both the original cohort and the validation cohort. According to the authors, the approach could potentially be generalized to other disease states and immunological phenotypes. In an earlier analysis of some 640 of the donors, most TCR beta V segments were observed in productive rearrangements about 87% or about 30% of the time, broadly matching IMGT annotations. Compared with equally common non-associated chains, HLA-associated TCR beta chains in a later analysis were more clonally expanded and had lower generation probabilities. Because the 87-base-pair reads could not distinguish some IMGT-functional V segments, including TRBV6-2 and TRBV6-3, those segments were excluded. A further reported finding was that TCR beta sequences accurately predicted the HLA-A and HLA-B alleles for most subjects in the first cohort. According to a later analysis, TCR association rates differed among HLA loci, with DRB1 alleles showing the most associated TCRs and HLA-C alleles showing the fewest. Assigning TCR associations to individual alleles was difficult when HLA alleles, especially DR and DQ, strongly co-occurred. For the cohort, immune exposure information was limited to CMV serostatus. Because counts were too low, around 17 rarely observed V segments, including chromosome 9 orphons, were left out of the earlier analysis of several hundred of the donors. Specific HLA alleles were associated with 15,000 to 20,000 TCR beta sequences at a false discovery rate of 0.05 in a later analysis.

The cohort comprised fewer than 750 healthy bone marrow donors. At the time of sampling, all cohort members were nominally healthy, though unrecorded immune exposures were likely present. The donor tested CMV seropositive and was one of the 289 seropositive cohort members. A peripheral blood sample was provided by each donor, and peripheral blood mononuclear cells were used for TCR beta sequencing. The Qiagen DNeasy Blood Extraction Kit was used to extract genomic DNA from the blood cell samples. The library was built by means of the immunoSEQ multiplex PCR assay. A mixture of 60 forward primers for TCR Vbeta segments and 13 reverse primers for TCR Jbeta segments was used in the multiplex PCR. A multiplex PCR assay on genomic DNA amplified the CDR3 region of rearranged TCR beta genes. The amplified TCR beta libraries were sequenced on the Illumina HiSeq System as 87-base-pair reads. The paper's processing steps were these. Across the 700 or so repertoires, a later analysis counted 75 million to 90 million unique TCR beta chains, approximately 12 million of which were shared by at least two donors. Raw reads were error-corrected and collapsed into unique sequences by a nearest-neighbor algorithm in which closely related sequences were merged to remove PCR and sequencing errors. V, D and J gene segments were assigned by aligning CDR3 sequences to IMGT reference sequences. Each retained sequence needed at least a six-nucleotide match to both a V gene segment and a J gene segment. Rearrangements were classified as productive when the CDR3 lacked stop codons and remained in frame with V and J, and all other rearrangements were classified as non-productive. Following IMGT convention, CDR3 was defined as the stretch from the second conserved V-encoded cysteine up to the conserved J-encoded phenylalanine. The earlier analysis of 587 of the donors excluded sequences that lacked an unambiguous match to a single V gene segment. An earlier analysis of several hundred of the donors classified V segments as functional when productive rearrangements were above 56.7% and as segregating when the standard deviation between donors was above 5%. To diagnose cytomegalovirus status from the catalog of TCR beta chain sequences, a statistical classification framework was built. V and J gene assignment, in a later analysis, came from comparing TCR nucleotide sequences with IMGT/GENE-DB human TR gene sequences. Using the TCRdist pipeline, a later analysis assigned CDR3 sequences along with most-parsimonious VDJ recombination scenarios. A later analysis defined each TCR beta chain by its CDR3 amino acid sequence plus V-gene family, and excluded reads lacking a unique V-gene family. To address suspected cross-contamination and a sequencing artifact, a later analysis removed approximately 590 highly shared, low-generation-probability nucleotide sequences. A later analysis calculated a clonal expansion index for each public chain from normalized within-repertoire ranks of inferred template counts. A later analysis computed generation probabilities with a VDJ recombination model fitted to out-of-frame rearrangements, and checked the results against IGoR. In a later analysis, TCR-TCR, TCR-HLA and TCR-CMV co-occurrence was scored with hypergeometric tests, and a repertoire-size bias correction was applied to TCR pairs. In a later analysis, false discovery rates were estimated by permuting HLA or CMV assignments 20 times. In a later analysis, co-occurring TCRs were grouped using DBSCAN, with TCRdist sequence similarity added in when clustering inside HLA-allele-positive subsets. Co-occurrence clustering excluded repertoires with fewer than 30,000 or more than 120,000 public chains, plus five with anomalous nucleotide sharing. Here the immuneACCESS table is served through TCRdb, limited to in-frame sequences with V and J called. Missing clones are a known gap in these copies; in checked studies unresolved V genes cover under half, and the rest lacks a known reason. That table supplies the V and J calls and clone size; D and trimming were determined from the DNA. Recorded for this sample are 200,000 or so clones; about four fifths of them occurred a single time. Roughly 6% of the sample lies in the top ten.

V and J are truncated by 0 bases and 8 bases respectively, leaving an intervening sequence of 13 bases. The CDR3 runs 15 amino acids, cysteine and phenylalanine included. Just the 45-base CDR3 DNA is kept, in frame starting at base 1. CDR1 and CDR2 (MNHNY, SVGAGI) derive from the germline V gene (reference sequence). Concerning this clone itself: Its antigen has not been determined. The record has no base qualities; no much larger clone is one base away.

The clonotype originates from a woman between 25 and 40 years old in good health and CMV-seropositive. The rearranged chain carries TRBV6-6 and TRBJ1-4; the D gene is possibly TRBD1, with 5 bases matching. The sequenced sample consisted of PBMCs. This receptor carries the CDR3 CASSYSLGAGEKLFF. The DNA reads as follows: TGTGCCAGCAGTTACTCGTTAGGGGCAGGGGAAAAACTGTTTTTT.